This section outlines one T cell receptor (beta chain) sequence together with its context. Antigen: not known. This specimen comes from a study of T-cell memory formation after mild COVID-19. Libraries for TCRalpha and TCRbeta carried sample barcodes and unique molecular identifiers via 5'RACE. TCRdb analysed the 5' RACE reads with MiXCR anew, one entry per CDR3 protein. The table shows approximately 260,000 distinct CDR3 sequences, with around 16% occurring only once. Study observations and caveats: Within pre-infection memory, some responding clones were found, suggesting cross-reactive memory joined. Contracting clones from day 15 to 85 had balanced CD4/CD8; later expanders favoured CD4+.

The receptor's source is a man aged 18 to 29 who had mild COVID-19 (a few samples of this study predate the infection). Cell type and time point are not known. The sequencing input was PBMCs or a T cell subset sorted from them (not recorded which).

CDR3 in DNA: TGTGCCAGCAGCTTAGGTACCCCGTCGCCCTACGAGCAGTACTTC. Translating gives CASSLGTPSPYEQYF. The V gene is TRBV7-9, the J gene TRBJ2-7, with no clear D. V gave up 1 base and J gave up 2 bases, with 12 bases separating them. This CDR3 is built from 15 residues. CDR1 is SEHNR, CDR2 FQNEAQ, per germline (reference sequence).